The clone carrying this TCR beta chain has more than one count but fewer than ten. The antigen remains undetermined. These data originate in a study of T cell repertoires in cytomegalovirus infection. Study background: Carrying CMV and the relevant HLA type showed in public TCR beta signatures. Study-level points and caveats: Clonotype analysis showed dominance of the ex vivo response by HLA-C-restricted CMV-specific TCR beta clonotypes.

TCRdb fed the reads into MiXCR, producing one record per CDR3 protein. The table lists approximately 260,000 distinct CDR3 sequences, less than 25% of them singletons, with 15% to 20% in the top ten. Trimming at V came to 1 base and at J to 2 bases, leaving 9 bases not matched to a gene. Germline V CDR1 and CDR2: SGHVS, FQNEAQ. CDR3 length: 18 amino acids. This TCR derives from a human donor in good health (CMV status not recorded). Some clones in this sample may be carry-over from other donors' samples. Sequenced here: cultured PBMCs, sampled from culture after CMV antigen stimulation. This chain links TRBV7-8 with TRBJ2-3; 10 nucleotides agree with TRBD2. CDR3 bases: TGTGCCAGCAGCTTAGAACGCCTACTAGCGGGGCCCACAGATACGCAGTATTTT. As protein: CASSLERLLAGPTDTQYF.